The present entry profiles one TCR beta chain with its context. Its cognate antigen is unknown. This CDR3 region has 14 residues. Trimming cost V 6 bases and J 5 bases; bases outside gene matches: 2. The germline V gene has CDR1 MRHNA and CDR2 SNTAGT. Treatment given: about 20 received Ad26.COV2.S at low or high dose, single or two shots; about 5 received placebo; per-sample allocation not given. At day 63 after the first vaccine or placebo injection, samples were drawn. A Boston adult aged 18-55 years was the donor. The protocol was immunoSEQ multiplex PCR, while the TCRdb copy is restricted to in-frame clones and leaves out a portion. The data hold 400,000 to 450,000 clones, with 90% observed a single time. This sample was included in a study of Ad26.COV2.S vaccination and SARS-CoV-2 variants. Study conclusions and caveats: Recipients given vaccine exceeded placebo recipients in spike-specific TCR breadth. Spike-specific CD8+ and CD4+ T cell responses reportedly showed substantial breadth after vaccination.

The clonotype comes from a person between 18 and 59 years old who received the Ad26.COV2.S COVID-19 vaccine or a placebo. J is TRBJ2-2 and V is TRBV6-4; 11 nucleotides line up with TRBD2. This sample comprised peripheral blood, obtained in a trial of Ad26.COV2.S vaccine versus placebo. The CDR3: CASRLAGETGELFF. For the CDR3, the DNA is TGTGCCAGCAGACTAGCGGGAGAGACCGGGGAGCTGTTTTTT.